This T cell receptor beta chain is drawn from a study of control samples from healthy donors and cancer patients. The method was immunoSEQ multiplex PCR; TCRdb's version includes in-frame clones alone and lacks a portion of them. Counted here are approximately 210,000 clones, roughly nine tenths occurring once; the ten biggest clones make up over 1.5%. Input material: blood. The receptor was derived from a man aged 25-45 years in good health.

In nucleotides, the CDR3 is TGCGCCAGCAGCCAAGCCGACAGGGTCTCTGGAAACACCATATATTTT. Translated, it gives CASSQADRVSGNTIYF. The V gene is TRBV4-1, the J gene TRBJ1-3; TRBD1 matches 7 bases. The CDR3 has 16 residues. Germline CDR1 MGHRA, CDR2 YSYEKL. V was pared by 1 base and J by 0 bases, with 3 bases of the junction left unmatched.